The 5 T cell receptor beta chains given below trace back to one sample, sequenced in a study of blood T cell repertoires in COVID-19. TCRdb's table, derived via immunoSEQ multiplex PCR, lists solely in-frame clones and lacks some. The table has 55,000 to 75,000 clones, around 88% seen once. The sample consisted of peripheral blood. These receptors all come from a human donor in a cohort sampled during active COVID-19.

The rearrangement joins TRBV2 to TRBJ1-2; D is uncertain. CDR1 and CDR2 (germline): SNHLY, FYNNEI. Trimming left V 3 bases short and J 2 bases short, with 4 bases between. The CDR3 runs 12 residues. The CDR3 protein is CASSDRNYGYTF. The CDR3 nucleotides are TGTGCCAGCAGTGACAGGAACTATGGCTACACCTTC. Combining the CDR3 with reference TRBV2 and TRBJ1-2 gives the whole variable domain EPEVTQTPSHQVTQMGQEVILRCVPISNHLYFYWYRQILGQKVEFLVSFYNNEISEKSEIFDDQFSVERPDGSNFTLKIRSTKLEDSAMYFCASSDRNYGYTFGSGTRLTVV.

The chain links TRBV10-3 to TRBJ1-4, with D possibly matching TRBD1 (5 bases). The CDR3 runs to 14 residues. Germline V CDR1 and CDR2: ENHRY, SYGVKD. The DNA of the CDR3 is TGTGCAACCCGCCCAGGGATGGCTAATGAAAAACTGTTTTTT. Protein: CATRPGMANEKLFF.

The rearrangement uses TRBV18 and TRBJ2-2, with a weak D call TRBD1 (8 bases). The germline V and J ends were trimmed by 7 bases and 5 bases, with 14 bases remaining between them. Germline V gene sequence: CDR1 KGHSH, CDR2 LQKENI. This CDR3 has 14 residues. The CDR3 region is CASFGQGGTGELFF. Written as DNA, the CDR3 is TGTGCCAGCTTCGGACAGGGAGGGACCGGGGAGCTGTTTTTT.

V is TRBV18 and J is TRBJ1-1; D is possibly TRBD1 (6 bases). The germline V gene encodes CDR1 KGHSH and CDR2 LQKENI. The V gene lost 0 bases and the J gene lost 5 bases, with 13 bases spanning the gap. The CDR3 contains 15 residues. CDR3 region: CASSPPAGAGTEAFF. The CDR3 DNA sequence: TGTGCCAGCTCACCACCGGCAGGGGCTGGAACTGAAGCTTTCTTT.

V usage is TRBV12-3 or TRBV12-4 and J usage is TRBJ1-2, with D unclear. Trimming stripped 7 bases from V and 8 bases from J, with 17 bases between. The CDR3 has 13 residues. CDR3 DNA sequence: TGTGCCAGCAAACTTGGGGAGGTAGGAGGCTACACCTTC. It is translated as CASKLGEVGGYTF.